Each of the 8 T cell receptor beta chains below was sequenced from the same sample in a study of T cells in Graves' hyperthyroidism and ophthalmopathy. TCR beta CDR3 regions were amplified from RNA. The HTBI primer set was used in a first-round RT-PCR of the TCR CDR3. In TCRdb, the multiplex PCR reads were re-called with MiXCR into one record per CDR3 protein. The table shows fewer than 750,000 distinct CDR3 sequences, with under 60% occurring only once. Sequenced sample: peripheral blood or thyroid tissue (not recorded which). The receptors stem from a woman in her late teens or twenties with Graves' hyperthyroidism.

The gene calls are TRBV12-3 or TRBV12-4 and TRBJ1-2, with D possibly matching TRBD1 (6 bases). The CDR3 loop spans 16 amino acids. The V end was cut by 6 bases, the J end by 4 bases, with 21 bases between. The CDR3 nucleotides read TGTGCCAGCAGCCTCAGGGGTGGCCTCAATTCCTATGGCTACACCTTC. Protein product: CASSLRGGLNSYGYTF.

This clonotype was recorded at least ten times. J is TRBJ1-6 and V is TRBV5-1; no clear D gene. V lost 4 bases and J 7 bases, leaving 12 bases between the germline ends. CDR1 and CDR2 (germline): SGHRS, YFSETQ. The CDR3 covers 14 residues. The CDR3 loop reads CASSLDGKNSPLHF. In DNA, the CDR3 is TGCGCCAGCAGCCTGGACGGGAAGAATTCACCCCTCCACTTT.

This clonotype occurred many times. CDR3 region: CASSSRRNSNQPQHF. CDR3 in DNA: TGTGCCAGCAGTTCAAGGCGGAATAGCAATCAGCCCCAGCATTTT. V gene TRBV6-6 combines with J gene TRBJ1-5; no firm D call. With 4 bases removed from V and 0 bases from J, the gap between germline ends came to 10 bases. The germline gives CDR1 MNHNY, CDR2 SVGAGI (reference sequence). There are 15 residues in the CDR3.

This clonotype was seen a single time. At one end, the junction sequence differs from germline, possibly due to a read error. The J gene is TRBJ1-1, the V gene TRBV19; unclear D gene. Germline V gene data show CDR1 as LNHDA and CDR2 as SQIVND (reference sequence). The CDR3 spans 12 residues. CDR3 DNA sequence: TGTGCCAGTAGTATCCGGGCCACCGAAGCTCTCTTT. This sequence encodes CASSIRATEALF.

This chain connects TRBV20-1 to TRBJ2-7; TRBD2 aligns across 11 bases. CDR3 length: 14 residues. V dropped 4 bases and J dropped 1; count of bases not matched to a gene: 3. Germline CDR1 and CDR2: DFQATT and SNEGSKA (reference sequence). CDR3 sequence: CSANIAGGSYEQYF. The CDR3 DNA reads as TGCAGTGCTAATATAGCGGGAGGGTCCTACGAGCAGTACTTC.

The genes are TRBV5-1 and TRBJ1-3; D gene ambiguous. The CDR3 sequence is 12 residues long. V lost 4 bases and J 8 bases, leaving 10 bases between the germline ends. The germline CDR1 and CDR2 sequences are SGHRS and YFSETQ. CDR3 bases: TGCGCCAGCAGCCTGCCCACGGACACCATATATTTT. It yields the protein CASSLPTDTIYF.

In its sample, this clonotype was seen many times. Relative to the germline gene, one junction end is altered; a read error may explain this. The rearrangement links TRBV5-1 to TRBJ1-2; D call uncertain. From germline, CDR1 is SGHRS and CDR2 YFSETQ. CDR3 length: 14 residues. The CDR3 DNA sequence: TGTGCCAGCAGCTTGGGCACTCGTAACTATGGCTACACCTTC. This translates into CASSLGTRNYGYTF.

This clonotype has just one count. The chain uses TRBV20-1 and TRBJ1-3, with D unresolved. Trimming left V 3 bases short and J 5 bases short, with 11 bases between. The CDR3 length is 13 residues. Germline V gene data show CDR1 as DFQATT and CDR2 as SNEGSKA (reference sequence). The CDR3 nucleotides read TGCAGTGCTAGCAGCGGGAGGCGAAACACCATATATTTT. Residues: CSASSGRRNTIYF.